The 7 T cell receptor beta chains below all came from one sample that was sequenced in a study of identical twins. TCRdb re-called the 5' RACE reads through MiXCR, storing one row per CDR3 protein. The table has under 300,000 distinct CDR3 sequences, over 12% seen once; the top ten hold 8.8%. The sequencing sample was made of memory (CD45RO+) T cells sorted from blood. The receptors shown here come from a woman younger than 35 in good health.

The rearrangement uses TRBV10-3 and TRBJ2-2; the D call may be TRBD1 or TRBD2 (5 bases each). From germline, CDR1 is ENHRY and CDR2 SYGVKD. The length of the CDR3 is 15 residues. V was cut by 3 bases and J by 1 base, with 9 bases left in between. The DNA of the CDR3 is TGTGCCATCAGTGATCCGGGGCGGAACACCGGGGAGCTGTTTTTT. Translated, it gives CAISDPGRNTGELFF.

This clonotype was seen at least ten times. CDR3 residues: CASSLDGRGPSETQYF. DNA of the CDR3: TGCGCCAGCAGCTTGGATGGCAGGGGGCCATCAGAGACCCAGTACTTC. J is TRBJ2-5 and V is TRBV5-1; 8 bases match TRBD1. Losses at the gene ends were 0 bases for V and 4 bases for J; bases not matched to a gene: 8. The CDR3 totals 16 residues. Looked up from germline, CDR1 is SGHRS and CDR2 is YFSETQ.

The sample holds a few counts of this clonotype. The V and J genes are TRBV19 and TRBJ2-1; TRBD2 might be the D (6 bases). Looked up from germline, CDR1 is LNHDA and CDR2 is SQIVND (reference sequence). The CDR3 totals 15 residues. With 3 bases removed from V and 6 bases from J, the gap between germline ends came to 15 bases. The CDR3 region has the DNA TGTGCCAGTAGTATGTCTAGCGCAATCTCCAATGAGCAGTTCTTC. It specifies CASSMSSAISNEQFF.

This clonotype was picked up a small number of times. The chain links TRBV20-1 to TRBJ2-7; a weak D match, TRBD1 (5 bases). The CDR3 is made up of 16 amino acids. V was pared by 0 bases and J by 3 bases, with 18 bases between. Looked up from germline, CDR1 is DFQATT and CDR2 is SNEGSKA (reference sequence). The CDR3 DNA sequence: TGCAGTGCTAGAGATCTTGGGGCAGGGCGGTTCTACGAGCAGTACTTC. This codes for CSARDLGAGRFYEQYF.

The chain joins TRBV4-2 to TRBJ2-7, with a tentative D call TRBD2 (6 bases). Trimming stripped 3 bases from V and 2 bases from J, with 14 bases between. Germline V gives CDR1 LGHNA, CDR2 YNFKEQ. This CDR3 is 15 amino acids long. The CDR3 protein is CASSHGGTETYEQYF. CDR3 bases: TGTGCCAGCAGCCATGGGGGGACCGAAACCTACGAGCAGTACTTC.

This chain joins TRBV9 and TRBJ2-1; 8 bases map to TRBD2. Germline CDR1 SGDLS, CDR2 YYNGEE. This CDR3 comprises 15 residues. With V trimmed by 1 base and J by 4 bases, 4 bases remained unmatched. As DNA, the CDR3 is TGTGCCAGCAGCGTATTAGCGGGGCCGTACAATGAGCAGTTCTTC. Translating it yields CASSVLAGPYNEQFF.

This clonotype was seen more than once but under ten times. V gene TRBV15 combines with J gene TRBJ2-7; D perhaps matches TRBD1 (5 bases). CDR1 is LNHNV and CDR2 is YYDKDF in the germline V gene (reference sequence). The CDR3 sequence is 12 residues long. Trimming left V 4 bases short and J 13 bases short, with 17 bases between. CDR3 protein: CATSTPVGREYF. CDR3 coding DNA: TGTGCCACCAGCACCCCGGTCGGCAGGGAATACTTC.